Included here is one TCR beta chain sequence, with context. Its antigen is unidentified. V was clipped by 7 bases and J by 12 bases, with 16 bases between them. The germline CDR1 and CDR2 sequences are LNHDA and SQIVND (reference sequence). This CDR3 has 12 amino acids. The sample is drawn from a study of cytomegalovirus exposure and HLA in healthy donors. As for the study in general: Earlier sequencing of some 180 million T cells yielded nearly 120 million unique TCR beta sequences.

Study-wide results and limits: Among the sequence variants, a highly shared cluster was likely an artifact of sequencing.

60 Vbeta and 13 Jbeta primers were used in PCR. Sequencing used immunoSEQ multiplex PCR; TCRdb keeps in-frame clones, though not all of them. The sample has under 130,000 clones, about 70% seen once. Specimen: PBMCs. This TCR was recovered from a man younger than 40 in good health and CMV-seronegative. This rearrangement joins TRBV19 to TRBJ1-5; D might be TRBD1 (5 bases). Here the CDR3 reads CASKEVGGVQHF. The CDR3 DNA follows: TGTGCCAGTAAGGAAGTGGGGGGTGTCCAGCATTTT.